This T cell receptor beta chain was identified in a study of OX40 agonist ivuxolimab in advanced cancers. Study context: At 65% to 85% male, the cohort had a mean age of 60 years, ranging from 23 to 79.

Germline assignment: CDR1 SGHAT and CDR2 FQNNGV. V lost 3 bases and J lost 5, with 13 bases in between. This CDR3 has 14 amino acids. Produced via immunoSEQ multiplex PCR; TCRdb's table is partial and in-frame only. The data hold tens of thousands of clones, with over 75% observed a single time. The gene calls are TRBV11-2 and TRBJ1-1, with D uncertain. This clonotype originated in an adult with an advanced solid tumor such as melanoma, head and neck, liver or kidney cancer. The sequences come from CD4+ or CD8+ T cells sorted from blood, collected in a trial of the OX40 agonist ivuxolimab. CDR3 protein: CASSFLYKGTEAFF. CDR3 bases: TGTGCCAGCAGCTTTTTATATAAGGGTACTGAAGCTTTCTTT. The whole variable domain, filled in from reference TRBV11-2 and TRBJ1-1, reads EAGVAQSPRYKIIEKRQSVAFWCNPISGHATLYWYQQILGQGPKLLIQFQNNGVVDDSQLPKDRFSAERLKGVDSTLKIQPAKLEDSAVYLCASSFLYKGTEAFFGQGTRLTVV.